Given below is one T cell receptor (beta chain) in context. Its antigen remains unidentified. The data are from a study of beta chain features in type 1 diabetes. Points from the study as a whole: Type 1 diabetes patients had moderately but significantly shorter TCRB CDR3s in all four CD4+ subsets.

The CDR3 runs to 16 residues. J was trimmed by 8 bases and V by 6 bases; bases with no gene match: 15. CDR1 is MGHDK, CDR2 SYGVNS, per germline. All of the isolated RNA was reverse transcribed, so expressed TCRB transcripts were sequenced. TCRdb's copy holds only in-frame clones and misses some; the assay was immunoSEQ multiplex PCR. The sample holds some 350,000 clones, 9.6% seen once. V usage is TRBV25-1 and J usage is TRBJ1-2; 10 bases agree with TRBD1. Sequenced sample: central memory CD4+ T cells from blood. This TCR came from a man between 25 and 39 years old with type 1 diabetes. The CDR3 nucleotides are TGTGCCAGCAGCTCCACCCGCCGGGACAGGGGAGTCGGCTACACCTTC. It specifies CASSSTRRDRGVGYTF.